The T cell receptor (beta chain) under discussion was sequenced for a study of shared clonotypes between healthy human individuals. Across the whole study: With ages of 18 to 49, the donors were a couple of women and a few men.

Study findings and constraints: Depth was large, yet rarefaction showed that sorted-subset sequencing was incomplete.

Generated by immunoSEQ multiplex PCR, the TCRdb table keeps only in-frame clones and is missing some. The sample shows approximately 1,500,000 clones, about 96% of them seen only once. A remark on this clone: The antigen is unknown.

The V gene end was trimmed by 5 bases and the J gene end by 3 bases; junction bases not matched to a gene: 6. The CDR3 covers 14 residues. Germline CDR1 reads SGHTA; CDR2 reads FQGNSA. The sequencing input was naive CD4+ T cells sorted from blood. As for subset: CD45RA+ positively selected. The source is a man younger than 40 in good health. The chain is built from TRBV7-2 and TRBJ2-7; 8 nucleotides agree with TRBD2. CDR3 in DNA: TGTGCCAGCAGCCACGGGACTAGTCGCTACGAGCAGTACTTC. Translation: CASSHGTSRYEQYF. The variable domain in full, completed from reference TRBV7-2 and TRBJ2-7, reads GAGVSQSPSNKVTEKGKDVELRCDPISGHTALYWYRQSLGQGLEFLIYFQGNSAPDKSGLPSDRFSAERTGGSVSTLTIQRTQQEDSAVYLCASSHGTSRYEQYFGPGTRLTVT.